These T cell receptor beta chains were read from a single sample in a study of T cell responses to AZD1222 COVID-19 vaccine. Clones were read by immunoSEQ multiplex PCR, and TCRdb kept only the in-frame ones, dropping some. The table lists more than 110,000 clones, roughly 92% of them singletons. The material sequenced was peripheral blood, taken on day 0 of AZD1222 vaccination. All receptors come from an adult in good health. CDR3s include the opening cysteine and the closing phenylalanine or tryptophan. The D gene is left open where the match is weak. Size is omitted from some rows. Given values are once, few, many or a class for expanded clones.

NA	TRBV7-2	TRBJ1-1	NA	CASSLALENTEAFF	TGTGCCAGCAGCCTCGCGCTTGAGAACACTGAAGCTTTCTTT
NA	TRBV5-4	TRBJ2-7	NA	CASSPATKTYEQYF	TGTGCCAGCAGCCCGGCCACAAAGACGTACGAGCAGTACTTC
NA	TRBV5-1	TRBJ2-3	NA	CASSLDLPGDTDTQYF	TGCGCCAGCAGCTTGGATCTGCCTGGGGACACAGATACGCAGTATTTT
NA	TRBV3-1/TRBV3-2	TRBJ1-4	NA	CASSQDAHPEKLFF	TGTGCCAGCAGCCAAGACGCCCACCCGGAAAAACTGTTTTTT
NA	TRBV2	TRBJ1-5	NA	CASRLEGNQPQHF	TGTGCCAGCAGGTTGGAGGGGAATCAGCCCCAGCATTTT
NA	TRBV27	TRBJ1-2	NA	CASSFLGQYYGYTF	TGTGCCAGCAGTTTTCTTGGACAGTACTATGGCTACACCTTC
NA	TRBV3-1/TRBV3-2	TRBJ1-6	NA	CASSQGAGPLYSPLHF	TGTGCCAGCAGCCAAGGGGCAGGGCCCCTTTATTCACCCCTCCACTTT
NA	TRBV24-1	TRBJ2-5	NA	CATSDGGGTQYF	TGTGCCACCAGTGATGGGGGCGGGACCCAGTACTTC
NA	TRBV2	TRBJ2-7	NA	CASRATQSSYEQYF	TGTGCCAGCCGCGCCACCCAAAGCTCCTACGAGCAGTACTTC
NA	TRBV6-5	TRBJ2-7	NA	CASIDGTYEQYF	TGTGCCAGCATCGACGGAACCTACGAGCAGTACTTC
once	TRBV12-3/TRBV12-4	TRBJ1-1	TRBD1	CASAGQGDTEAFF	TGTGCCAGCGCGGGACAGGGGGACACTGAAGCTTTCTTT
NA	TRBV5-1	TRBJ2-1	NA	CASSVGPPYNEQFF	TGCGCCAGCAGCGTGGGACCCCCCTACAATGAGCAGTTCTTC
NA	TRBV9	TRBJ1-4	NA	CASSARGAVEKLFF	TGTGCCAGCAGCGCCAGGGGAGCGGTTGAAAAACTGTTTTTT
once	TRBV28	TRBJ1-1	NA	CASSFSWEDPGNTEAFF	TGTGCCAGCAGTTTTTCGTGGGAAGACCCCGGGAACACTGAAGCTTTCTTT
once	TRBV19	TRBJ1-4	TRBD1	CASRRGREATNEKLFF	TGTGCCAGTAGGAGGGGGCGCGAAGCAACTAATGAAAAACTGTTTTTT
NA	TRBV7-8	TRBJ2-3	TRBD2	CASSLGLAGARTDTQYF	TGTGCCAGCAGCCTGGGACTAGCGGGAGCCCGGACAGATACGCAGTATTTT
NA	TRBV5-1	TRBJ1-2	NA	CASSQLQLGGFGYTF	TGCGCCAGCAGCCAGTTACAGTTGGGTGGCTTCGGCTACACCTTC
NA	TRBV19	TRBJ2-2	TRBD2	CASSKTIAGVSTGELFF	TGTGCCAGTAGTAAAACCATAGCGGGAGTGAGTACCGGGGAGCTGTTTTTT
NA	TRBV30	TRBJ2-2	TRBD2	CAWRLASGTYAGELFF	TGTGCCTGGAGATTGGCTAGCGGGACCTATGCGGGGGAGCTGTTTTTT
NA	TRBV18	TRBJ1-5	TRBD1	CASSVQGGRGQPQHF	TGTGCCAGCTCAGTGCAGGGGGGAAGAGGTCAGCCCCAGCATTTT
NA	TRBV2	TRBJ1-2	TRBD1	CASTLDRTYYGYTF	TGTGCCAGCACCTTGGACAGGACCTACTATGGCTACACCTTC
NA	TRBV12-3/TRBV12-4	TRBJ1-2	NA	CASRIDRYGYTF	TGTGCCAGCAGGATAGACAGGTATGGCTACACCTTC
NA	TRBV5-4	TRBJ1-1	NA	CASSLWASRNTEAFF	TGTGCCAGCAGCTTGTGGGCCAGTCGGAACACTGAAGCTTTCTTT
once	TRBV2	TRBJ1-1	TRBD1	CASFRDRGNTEAFF	TGTGCCAGTTTCCGGGACAGGGGGAACACTGAAGCTTTCTTT
NA	TRBV30	TRBJ2-2	NA	CAWSVGLNTGELFF	TGTGCCTGGAGTGTAGGCCTAAACACCGGGGAGCTGTTTTTT
NA	TRBV20-1	TRBJ1-1	NA	CSAWGYTEAFF	TGCAGTGCCTGGGGGTACACTGAAGCTTTCTTT
NA	TRBV6-5	TRBJ2-3	NA	CASSYSRGTNTDTQYF	TGTGCCAGCAGTTACTCGCGCGGAACTAACACAGATACGCAGTATTTT
NA	TRBV9	TRBJ2-1	TRBD2	CASSDPGLAGGGHEQFF	TGTGCCAGCAGCGACCCGGGACTAGCGGGAGGGGGGCATGAGCAGTTCTTC
NA	TRBV7-9	TRBJ1-1	NA	CASSVYTEAFF	TGTGCCAGCAGCGTCTACACTGAAGCTTTCTTT
NA	TRBV2	TRBJ1-1	NA	CASSWGNTEAFF	TGTGCCAGCAGTTGGGGGAACACTGAAGCTTTCTTT
NA	TRBV24-1	TRBJ2-7	TRBD2	CATSEAGGYEQYF	TGTGCCACCAGTGAGGCGGGGGGCTACGAGCAGTACTTC
NA	TRBV7-3	TRBJ2-3	TRBD2	CASTLAGGLDTQYF	TGTGCCAGCACATTAGCGGGAGGTTTAGATACGCAGTATTTT
NA	TRBV15	TRBJ2-5	NA	CATSRDRAGMGTQYF	TGTGCCACCAGCAGAGATCGGGCTGGGATGGGGACCCAGTACTTC
once	TRBV6-5	TRBJ1-5	NA	CAINPVRRAQPQHF	TGTGCCATCAACCCAGTGCGGAGGGCTCAGCCCCAGCATTTT
NA	TRBV7-9	TRBJ2-7	TRBD2	CASSLRDGGKPYEQYF	TGTGCCAGCAGCTTAAGGGACGGGGGGAAGCCCTACGAGCAGTACTTC
NA	TRBV4-2	TRBJ2-7	NA	CASSQSPGGYEQYF	TGTGCCAGCAGCCAATCTCCGGGCGGCTACGAGCAGTACTTC
NA	TRBV11-2	TRBJ1-6	NA	CASSFRGLSSYNSPLHF	TGTGCCAGCAGCTTCCGAGGCTTGAGCTCCTATAATTCACCCCTCCACTTT
NA	TRBV5-4	TRBJ2-7	TRBD2	CASSLTSGSHEQYF	TGTGCCAGCAGCCTGACTAGCGGGAGCCACGAGCAGTACTTC
NA	TRBV11-3	TRBJ2-1	NA	CASSLAADEQFF	TGTGCCAGCAGCTTAGCCGCGGATGAGCAGTTCTTC
NA	TRBV6-6	TRBJ2-7	TRBD1	CASSPWPNGQAGEQYF	TGTGCCAGCAGTCCTTGGCCAAATGGACAGGCGGGCGAGCAGTACTTC
NA	TRBV19	TRBJ1-1	NA	CASSIRNTEAFF	TGTGCCAGTAGTATAAGGAACACTGAAGCTTTCTTT
NA	TRBV7-6	TRBJ1-2	TRBD1	CASSSGTGGNYGYTF	TGTGCCAGCAGCTCCGGGACAGGGGGGAACTATGGCTACACCTTC
NA	TRBV7-9	TRBJ1-1	NA	CASSSTGSFGAEAFF	TGTGCCAGCAGCTCGACGGGATCGTTCGGAGCTGAAGCTTTCTTT
few	TRBV28	TRBJ1-5	NA	CASSPVRTKSDGYSNQPQHF	TGTGCCAGCAGTCCCGTGCGAACTAAATCGGACGGCTATAGCAATCAGCCCCAGCATTTT
NA	TRBV25-1	TRBJ2-3	NA	CASSDDGNTQYF	TGTGCCAGCAGTGACGATGGAAATACGCAGTATTTT
NA	TRBV18	TRBJ2-1	NA	CASSPLVSSYNEQFF	TGTGCCAGCTCACCACTCGTTTCCTCCTACAATGAGCAGTTCTTC
NA	TRBV3-1/TRBV3-2	TRBJ1-1	NA	CASSRGHHTEAFF	TGTGCCAGCAGCCGAGGACACCACACTGAAGCTTTCTTT
NA	TRBV30	TRBJ2-1	NA	CAWSGVYNEQFF	TGTGCCTGGTCGGGAGTATACAATGAGCAGTTCTTC
NA	TRBV13	TRBJ2-4	TRBD2	CASSPNSGRGKNIQYF	TGTGCCAGCAGCCCGAATAGCGGGAGGGGCAAAAACATTCAGTACTTC
NA	TRBV9	TRBJ1-2	NA	CASSVGPRAGGGYTF	TGTGCCAGCAGCGTAGGGCCCCGGGCAGGTGGTGGCTACACCTTC
once	TRBV6-5	TRBJ1-2	NA	CASSYSRPQNYGYTF	TGTGCCAGCAGTTACTCGAGACCCCAGAACTATGGCTACACCTTC
few	TRBV6-5	TRBJ2-5	TRBD2	CASSSLLSGSAETQYF	TGTGCCAGCAGTTCCCTACTTAGCGGGAGCGCAGAGACCCAGTACTTC
once	TRBV29-1	TRBJ2-1	NA	CSVPSGGGNYNEQFF	TGCAGCGTCCCCTCTGGCGGAGGCAACTACAATGAGCAGTTCTTC
once	TRBV6-5	TRBJ2-2	NA	CAGTAGRSTGELFF	TGTGCCGGCACTGCGGGACGGAGCACCGGGGAGCTGTTTTTT
NA	TRBV27	TRBJ2-2	NA	CASSLKPASVLRTGELFF	TGTGCCAGCAGTTTAAAGCCGGCTAGCGTCTTACGCACCGGGGAGCTGTTTTTT
NA	TRBV6-2/TRBV6-3	TRBJ2-7	TRBD2	CASSPGTSGSPYEQYF	TGTGCCAGCAGCCCCGGGACTAGCGGGTCGCCCTACGAGCAGTACTTC
NA	TRBV28	TRBJ1-4	NA	CASRTGTASEKLFF	TGTGCCAGCAGGACCGGGACGGCGTCCGAAAAACTGTTTTTT
NA	TRBV30	TRBJ2-2	NA	CAWKLRKTNTGELFF	TGTGCCTGGAAGCTGCGGAAAACGAACACCGGGGAGCTGTTTTTT